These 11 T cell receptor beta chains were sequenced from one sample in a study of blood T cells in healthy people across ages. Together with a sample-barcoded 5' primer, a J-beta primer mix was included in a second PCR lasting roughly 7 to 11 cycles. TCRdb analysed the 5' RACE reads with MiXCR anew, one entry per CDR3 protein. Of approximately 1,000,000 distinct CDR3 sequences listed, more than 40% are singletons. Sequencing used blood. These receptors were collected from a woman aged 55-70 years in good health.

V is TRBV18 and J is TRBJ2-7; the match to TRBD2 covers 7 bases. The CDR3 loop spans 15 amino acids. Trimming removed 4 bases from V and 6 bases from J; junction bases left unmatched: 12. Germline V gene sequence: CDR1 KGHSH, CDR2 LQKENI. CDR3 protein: CASSLESGDLSEQYF. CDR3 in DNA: TGTGCCAGCTCACTCGAGAGCGGGGACTTGAGCGAGCAGTACTTC.

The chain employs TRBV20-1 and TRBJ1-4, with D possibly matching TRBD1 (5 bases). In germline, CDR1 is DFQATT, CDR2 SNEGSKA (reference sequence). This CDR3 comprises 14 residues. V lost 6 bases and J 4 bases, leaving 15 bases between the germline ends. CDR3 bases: TGCAGTGCCCCAGGAGGGGAACTTAATGAAAAACTGTTTTTT. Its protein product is CSAPGGELNEKLFF.

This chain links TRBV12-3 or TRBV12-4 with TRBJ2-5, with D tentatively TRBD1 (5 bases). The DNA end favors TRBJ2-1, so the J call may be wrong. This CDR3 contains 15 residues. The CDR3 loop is CASSSDSRDQETQFF. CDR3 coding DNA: TGTGCCAGCAGTTCCGACAGCAGAGACCAAGAGACCCAGTTCTTC.

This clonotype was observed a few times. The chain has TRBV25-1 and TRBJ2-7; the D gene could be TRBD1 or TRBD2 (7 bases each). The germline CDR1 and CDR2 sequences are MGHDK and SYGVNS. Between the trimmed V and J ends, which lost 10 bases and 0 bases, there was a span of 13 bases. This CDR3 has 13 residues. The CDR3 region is CATGGLSSYEQYF. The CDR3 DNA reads TGTGCCACAGGGGGACTAAGCTCCTACGAGCAGTACTTC.

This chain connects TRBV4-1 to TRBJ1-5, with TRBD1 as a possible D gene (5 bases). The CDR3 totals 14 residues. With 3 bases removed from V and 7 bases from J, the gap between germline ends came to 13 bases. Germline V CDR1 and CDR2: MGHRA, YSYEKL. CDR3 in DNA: TGCGCCAGCAGCCATTTGGGGGGAGGACAGCCCCAGCATTTT. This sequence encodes CASSHLGGGQPQHF.

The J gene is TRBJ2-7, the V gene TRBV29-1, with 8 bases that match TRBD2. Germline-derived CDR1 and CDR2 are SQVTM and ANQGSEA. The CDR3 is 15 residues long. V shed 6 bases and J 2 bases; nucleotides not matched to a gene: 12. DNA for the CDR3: TGCAGCGTCGGGGGGGGTGGCTCCAACACCTACGAGCAGTACTTC. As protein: CSVGGGGSNTYEQYF.

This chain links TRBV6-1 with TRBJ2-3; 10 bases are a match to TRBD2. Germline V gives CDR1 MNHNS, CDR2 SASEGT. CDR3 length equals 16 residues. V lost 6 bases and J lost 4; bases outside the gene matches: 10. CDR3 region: CASRLRTSGGADTQYF. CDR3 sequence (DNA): TGTGCCAGCAGACTTAGGACTAGCGGAGGGGCAGATACGCAGTATTTT.

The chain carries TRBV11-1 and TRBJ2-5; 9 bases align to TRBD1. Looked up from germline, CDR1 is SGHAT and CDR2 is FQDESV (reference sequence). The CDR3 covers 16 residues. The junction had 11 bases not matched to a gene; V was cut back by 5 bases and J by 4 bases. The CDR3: CASSLIRQGGGETQYF. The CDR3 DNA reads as TGTGCCAGCAGCCTGATCAGACAGGGGGGGGGAGAGACCCAGTACTTC.

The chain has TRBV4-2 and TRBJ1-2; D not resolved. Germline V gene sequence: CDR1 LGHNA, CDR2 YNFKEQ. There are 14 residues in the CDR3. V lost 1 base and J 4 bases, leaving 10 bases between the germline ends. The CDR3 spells CASSQVPVSYGYTF. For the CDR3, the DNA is TGTGCCAGCAGCCAAGTTCCAGTAAGCTATGGCTACACCTTC.

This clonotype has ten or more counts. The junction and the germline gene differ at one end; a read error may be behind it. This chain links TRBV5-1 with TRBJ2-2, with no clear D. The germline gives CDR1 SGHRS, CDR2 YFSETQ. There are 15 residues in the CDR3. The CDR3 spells CASSLVVANTGELFF. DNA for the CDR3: TGTGCCAGCAGCTTAGTGGTAGCGAACACCGGGGAGCTGTTTTTT.

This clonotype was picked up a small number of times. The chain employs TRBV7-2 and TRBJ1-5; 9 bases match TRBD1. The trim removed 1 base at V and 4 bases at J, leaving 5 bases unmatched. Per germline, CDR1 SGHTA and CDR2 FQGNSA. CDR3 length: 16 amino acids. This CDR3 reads CASSLVAGTGNQPQHF. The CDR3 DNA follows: TGTGCCAGCAGCTTAGTCGCCGGGACAGGGAATCAGCCCCAGCATTTT.